The 30 T cell receptor beta chains in this list originate from one sample, sequenced in a study of blood T cell repertoires in COVID-19. Some clones are missing from TCRdb's copy, which holds only in-frame ones; the method was immunoSEQ multiplex PCR. The data contain about 220,000 clones, around four fifths of them singletons. The sequencing input was PBMCs or T cells enriched from blood (not recorded which). These receptors were collected from a man aged 35-49 years who had recovered from COVID-19.

In the case of this clone: This sample also contains other DNA sequences that code for the same CDR3. The genes are TRBV3-1 (or the pseudogene TRBV3-2) and TRBJ2-7; no definite D call. Trimming left V 3 bases short and J 3 bases short, with 6 bases between. Germline CDR1 and CDR2: LGHDT and YNNKEL (reference sequence). This CDR3 has 12 amino acids. CDR3 sequence: CASSQADYEQYF. CDR3 coding DNA: TGTGCCAGCAGCCAGGCGGACTACGAGCAGTACTTC.

The rearrangement uses TRBV3-1 (or the pseudogene TRBV3-2) and TRBJ2-7, with 12 positions matching TRBD2. Germline trimming cut 6 bases from V and 5 bases from J; bases unmatched to any gene: 14. The germline V gene has CDR1 LGHDT and CDR2 YNNKEL (reference sequence). This CDR3 has 17 amino acids. DNA for the CDR3: TGTGCCAGCAGTCCTCCCGCCTCTAGCGGGAGGGCCAACGAGCAGTACTTC. This gives the protein CASSPPASSGRANEQYF.

The chain couples TRBV18 to TRBJ2-1, with D maybe TRBD2 (5 bases). The CDR3 length is 13 residues. Germline V gives CDR1 KGHSH, CDR2 LQKENI. Trimming stripped 2 bases from V and 10 bases from J, with 12 bases between. CDR3: CASSPGLATEQFF. The CDR3, as DNA: TGTGCCAGCTCACCAGGACTGGCGACGGAGCAGTTCTTC.

This clone was seen a single time. This chain connects TRBV18 to TRBJ1-1; D might be TRBD1 (5 bases). V shed 2 bases and J shed 11 bases, with 12 bases lying between them. The CDR3 loop spans 12 amino acids. The germline gives CDR1 KGHSH, CDR2 LQKENI. CDR3 in DNA: TGTGCCAGCTCACCAAGCAGGGAGGACGCTTTCTTT. Protein: CASSPSREDAFF. Based on the CDR3 plus reference TRBV18 and TRBJ1-1, the full variable domain is NAGVMQNPRHLVRRRGQEARLRCSPMKGHSHVYWYRQLPEEGLKFMVYLQKENIIDESGMPKERFSAEFPKEGPSILRIQQVVRGDSAAYFCASSPSREDAFFGQGTRLTVV.

The chain recombines TRBV6-1 with TRBJ1-5, with D perhaps matching TRBD1 (6 bases). The germline V gene has CDR1 MNHNS and CDR2 SASEGT. Trimming left V 3 bases short and J 2 bases short, with 14 bases between. This CDR3 has 16 amino acids. The CDR3 here is CASSDAGALGNQPQHF. The CDR3 DNA sequence: TGTGCCAGCAGTGATGCAGGGGCGCTTGGCAATCAGCCCCAGCATTTT.

A single count supports this clone. V gene TRBV28 combines with J gene TRBJ1-1; the match to TRBD1 covers 8 bases. The CDR3 runs to 15 residues. J was trimmed by 7 bases and V by 2 bases; bases with no gene match: 9. CDR1 is MDHEN and CDR2 is SYDVKM in the germline V gene. The CDR3 coding sequence is TGTGCCAGCAGTTTAGGAGGGGCAGGGGGCAGTGAAGCTTTCTTT. Residues: CASSLGGAGGSEAFF.

This clone has just a few counts. This sequence joins TRBV12-5 and TRBJ1-1; the D gene is possibly TRBD1 (5 bases). V lost 7 bases to trimming and J lost 11 bases, with 23 bases between them. The germline V gene encodes CDR1 LGHNT and CDR2 FRNRAP. The CDR3 consists of 14 residues. This chain's CDR3 is CASVNPRDSKRAFF. CDR3 nucleotide sequence: TGTGCTAGTGTTAACCCCCGGGACTCCAAGCGGGCTTTCTTT.

This chain links TRBV12-3 or TRBV12-4 with TRBJ1-2; 10 bases are shared with TRBD1. Unmatched junction bases numbered 5, after V lost 6 bases and J lost 7 bases. The CDR3 covers 13 residues. CDR3 loop: CASSRGQGLGYTF. In nucleotides, the CDR3 is TGTGCCAGCAGCCGGGGACAGGGGCTTGGCTACACCTTC.

The CDR3 sequence is CASSENRNQPQHF. DNA of the CDR3: TGTGCCAGCAGTGAAAATAGAAATCAGCCCCAGCATTTT. The V call is TRBV6-1, the J call TRBJ1-5; D gene uncertain. V was cut by 2 bases and J by 4 bases, with 6 bases left in between. The CDR3 length is 13 residues. CDR1 and CDR2 from the germline V gene are MNHNS and SASEGT.

The chain has TRBV27 and TRBJ1-1; D is unresolved. The germline V gene has CDR1 MNHEY and CDR2 SMNVEV (reference sequence). The V end was cut by 0 bases, the J end by 1 base, with 6 bases between. The CDR3 length is 14 residues. The DNA for the CDR3 is TGTGCCAGCAGTTTATCGTGGAGGAACACTGAAGCTTTCTTT. Amino acids: CASSLSWRNTEAFF.

Here the CDR3 reads CASSLSGGNTEAFF. The CDR3 DNA reads as TGTGCCAGCAGTTTGTCGGGGGGCAACACTGAAGCTTTCTTT. The V gene is TRBV28, the J gene TRBJ1-1; D possibly corresponds to TRBD1 (6 bases). The CDR3 has 14 residues. V dropped 3 bases and J dropped 2 bases, with 10 bases sitting between them. Germline CDR1 reads MDHEN; CDR2 reads SYDVKM.

The CDR3 DNA reads as TGTGCCATCAGAGAGACAGGGGCCCGAGAAAAACTGTTTTTT. It encodes CAIRETGAREKLFF. This chain uses TRBV10-3 with TRBJ1-4, with 8 bases aligning to TRBD1. V dropped 6 bases and J dropped 8; count of bases not matched to a gene: 8. This CDR3 is built from 14 residues. The germline V gene has CDR1 ENHRY and CDR2 SYGVKD.

The chain is built from TRBV19 and TRBJ1-5, with D perhaps TRBD1 (5 bases). The V end was cut by 5 bases, the J end by 8 bases, with 16 bases between. CDR3 length: 14 residues. CDR1 is LNHDA, CDR2 SQIVND, per germline (reference sequence). The CDR3 nucleotides read TGTGCCAGTAGTGCAACCTGGAGGGGAGAGCCCCAGCATTTT. Its protein product is CASSATWRGEPQHF.

V is TRBV2 and J is TRBJ1-1; tentative D call: TRBD1 (6 bases). CDR3 length: 15 amino acids. Trimming cost V 5 bases and J 3 bases, with 16 bases left between them. Germline V lookup: CDR1 SNHLY, CDR2 FYNNEI. The CDR3 sequence is CASSTPGTPYTEAFF. In DNA, the CDR3 is TGTGCCAGCAGTACCCCCGGGACACCCTACACTGAAGCTTTCTTT.

J is TRBJ2-7 and V is TRBV27, with TRBD2 identical over 16 bases. J lost 2 bases, V lost 5 bases, and 9 bases had no gene match. The CDR3 covers 18 residues. Germline CDR1 MNHEY, CDR2 SMNVEV (reference sequence). CDR3 in DNA: TGTGCCAGCAGTCGCGGGACTAGCGGGAGGGCCTGGGCCTACGAGCAGTACTTC. This sequence encodes CASSRGTSGRAWAYEQYF.

The genes are TRBV20-1 and TRBJ1-1; D might be TRBD1 (5 bases). This CDR3 comprises 13 residues. V was trimmed by 3 bases and J by 2 bases, leaving 10 bases between them. Germline lookup yields CDR1 DFQATT and CDR2 SNEGSKA (reference sequence). This chain's CDR3 is CSASRGPNTEAFF. The CDR3 nucleotides are TGCAGTGCTAGTAGGGGCCCTAACACTGAAGCTTTCTTT.

The chain has TRBV6-5 and TRBJ1-6; 9 bases align to TRBD1. This CDR3 spans 15 amino acids. Germline V CDR1 and CDR2: MNHEY, SVGAGI. V lost 7 bases to trimming and J lost 7 bases; unmatched junction nucleotides: 8. The CDR3 DNA reads as TGTGCCAGCAATACGGACAGGGGCGAGAATTCACCCCTCCACTTT. Encoded protein: CASNTDRGENSPLHF.

The CDR3 sequence: CASSLNKASGGAGETQYF. CDR3 in DNA: TGTGCCAGCAGTCTCAACAAAGCTAGCGGGGGGGCGGGAGAGACCCAGTACTTC. The chain employs TRBV27 and TRBJ2-5; 12 bases match TRBD2. From germline, CDR1 is MNHEY and CDR2 SMNVEV (reference sequence). The junction had 14 bases not matched to a gene; V was cut back by 5 bases and J by 4 bases. The CDR3 has 18 residues.

The chain is built from TRBV4-1 and TRBJ2-5; the D is unclear. The germline gives CDR1 MGHRA, CDR2 YSYEKL. Trimming shortened V by 5 bases and J by 5 bases, and 18 bases separated the two germline ends. This CDR3 contains 15 residues. The CDR3 DNA reads TGCGCCAGCAGCACCCAAGTCGCTAGTTGGGAGACCCAGTACTTC. It translates to CASSTQVASWETQYF.

A single count supports this clone. An end of the junction does not agree with germline; a read error may underlie this. V gene TRBV28 combines with J gene TRBJ2-7; 14 bases match TRBD2. CDR1 is MDHEN, CDR2 SYDVKM, per germline. The CDR3 spans 14 residues. CDR3: CASGSPGLAGAHRF. The CDR3 nucleotides are TGTGCCAGCGGGTCACCGGGACTAGCGGGGGCACACCGGTTC.

This chain joins TRBV19 and TRBJ2-4; 8 bases are a match to TRBD2. CDR3 length: 18 residues. Germline CDR1 reads LNHDA; CDR2 reads SQIVND (reference sequence). The V and J ends lost 4 bases and 0 bases, in that order; junction bases with no gene match: 11. The CDR3 DNA reads as TGTGCCAGTAGTACCCGAGCGGGAGAGGGGTTAGCCAAAAACATTCAGTACTTC. Protein: CASSTRAGEGLAKNIQYF. Based on the CDR3 plus reference TRBV19 and TRBJ2-4, the full variable domain is DGGITQSPKYLFRKEGQNVTLSCEQNLNHDAMYWYRQDPGQGLRLIYYSQIVNDFQKGDIAEGYSVSREKKESFPLTVTSAQKNPTAFYLCASSTRAGEGLAKNIQYFGAGTRLSVL.

Comments on this clone: At one of its ends the junction is not consistent with the germline gene, which may arise from a read error. This chain connects TRBV30 to TRBJ2-1; 13 nucleotides line up with TRBD2. The germline CDR1 and CDR2 sequences are GTSNPN and SVGIG (reference sequence). The CDR3 has 17 amino acids. The CDR3 nucleotides read TGTGCCTGGAGTGTACGAAGGACTAGCGGGGGCGGGAGTAGAAAGATCTTC. Protein: CAWSVRRTSGGGSRKIF.

This clone was picked up one time. The chain uses TRBV5-1 and TRBJ2-7, with TRBD1 matching 8 bases. The V and J ends lost 3 bases and 6 bases, in that order; junction bases with no gene match: 8. From germline, CDR1 is SGHRS and CDR2 YFSETQ. This CDR3 is 14 amino acids long. The chain's CDR3 is CASSSQGAQLEQYF. The CDR3 DNA follows: TGCGCCAGCAGCTCGCAGGGGGCGCAACTCGAGCAGTACTTC.

The chain has TRBV7-2 and TRBJ2-7; 7 nucleotides align to TRBD1. From germline, CDR1 is SGHTA and CDR2 FQGNSA. The CDR3 is 14 residues long. Trimming took 5 bases from V and 0 from J; bases not matched to a gene: 4. CDR3 nucleotide sequence: TGTGCCAGCAGCACGGACAGGTACTCCTACGAGCAGTACTTC. It encodes CASSTDRYSYEQYF.

The chain recombines TRBV6-5 with TRBJ2-3; TRBD2 matches at 7 bases. Per the germline V gene, CDR1 is MNHEY and CDR2 is SVGAGI. V trimming: 7 bases; J trimming: 4 bases; junction bases outside the gene matches: 11. CDR3 size: 15 residues. CDR3 sequence reads: CASKWGGGDADTQYF. CDR3 sequence (DNA): TGTGCCAGCAAATGGGGGGGAGGAGATGCAGATACGCAGTATTTT.

This sequence joins TRBV19 and TRBJ1-1; TRBD1 might be the D (6 bases). The CDR3 is 16 amino acids. Germline CDR1 LNHDA, CDR2 SQIVND (reference sequence). V shed 4 bases and J shed 0 bases, with 15 bases lying between them. This chain's CDR3 is CASSRRQVLMNTEAFF. DNA of the CDR3: TGTGCCAGTAGTAGGCGACAGGTCCTCATGAACACTGAAGCTTTCTTT.

The rearrangement uses TRBV19 and TRBJ2-1; 9 positions agree with TRBD1. With 5 bases clipped from V and 5 bases from J, the junction kept 7 bases outside the gene matches. Per the germline V gene, CDR1 is LNHDA and CDR2 is SQIVND (reference sequence). The CDR3 contains 15 residues. The CDR3 protein is CASSVDRGRNNEQFF. The CDR3 region has the DNA TGTGCCAGTAGTGTGGACAGGGGTAGAAACAATGAGCAGTTCTTC. Full variable domain (missing parts from reference TRBV19 and TRBJ2-1): DGGITQSPKYLFRKEGQNVTLSCEQNLNHDAMYWYRQDPGQGLRLIYYSQIVNDFQKGDIAEGYSVSREKKESFPLTVTSAQKNPTAFYLCASSVDRGRNNEQFFGPGTRLTVL.

The chain combines TRBV15 with TRBJ2-4; tentative D call: TRBD1 (5 bases). CDR1 and CDR2 from the germline V gene are LNHNV and YYDKDF (reference sequence). Between the trimmed V and J ends, which lost 5 bases and 1 base, there was a span of 9 bases. The CDR3 totals 14 residues. Here the CDR3 reads CATSPRAAKNIQYF. The CDR3 region has the DNA TGTGCCACCAGCCCCAGGGCGGCCAAAAACATTCAGTACTTC.

The chain joins TRBV7-2 to TRBJ2-7, with 11 bases matching TRBD2. The CDR3 totals 16 residues. The J segment lost 0 bases and the V segment lost 5 bases, leaving 6 bases of the junction unmatched. Per the germline V gene, CDR1 is SGHTA and CDR2 is FQGNSA. The CDR3 is CASSVIAGGSSYEQYF. CDR3 in DNA: TGTGCCAGCAGCGTAATAGCGGGGGGGAGCTCCTACGAGCAGTACTTC.

The V call is TRBV18, the J call TRBJ2-1; 12 bases map to TRBD2. The CDR3 covers 15 residues. The V gene end was trimmed by 1 base and the J gene end by 6 bases; junction bases not matched to a gene: 1. The germline V gene encodes CDR1 KGHSH and CDR2 LQKENI. DNA of the CDR3: TGTGCCAGCTCACCACGGACTAGCGGGGCCAATGAGCAGTTCTTC. It codes for CASSPRTSGANEQFF.